The clone carrying this TCR beta chain was counted only a few times. These data come from a study of shared clonotypes between healthy human individuals. Recent vaccinations or acute infections were absent in the healthy HIV-negative adult donors. Sequenced by immunoSEQ multiplex PCR; TCRdb stores in-frame clones only, minus some. The sample has around 480,000 clones, 60% to 80% seen once; the top ten hold roughly an eighth. CDR1 and CDR2 (germline): LNHDA, SQIVND (reference sequence). CDR3 size: 14 residues. V shed 4 bases and J 5 bases; nucleotides not matched to a gene: 4. The chain couples TRBV19 to TRBJ1-4; 7 positions agree with TRBD1. Specimen: PBMCs. This sequence originates from a woman between 35 and 50 years old in good health. Some clones in this sample may be carry-over from other donors' samples. The CDR3: CASSTPGQNEKLFF. Here the CDR3 DNA reads TGTGCCAGTAGTACTCCGGGACAGAATGAAAAACTGTTTTTT.